This is a list of T cell receptor beta chains from one sample in a study of shared clonotypes between healthy human individuals. Generated by immunoSEQ multiplex PCR, the TCRdb table keeps only in-frame clones and is missing some. The sample yields some 500,000 clones, roughly four fifths seen once. Sample: PBMCs. Source of these receptors: a woman in her 40s in good health. Some clones in this sample may be carry-over from other donors' samples. Both conserved end residues are part of each CDR3. D genes are given only for firm matches. The size field is filled for only some rows; it gives once, few, many or a size class.

CDR3aa	CDR3nt	v_gene	j_gene	d_gene	abundance
CASSVDSTSGNTIYF	TGTGCCAGCAGCGTAGATTCAACCTCTGGAAACACCATATATTTT	TRBV9	TRBJ1-3	.	few
CASSPRRVGPRTDTQYF	TGTGCCAGCAGCCCCCGACGGGTGGGGCCCCGCACAGATACGCAGTATTTT	TRBV11-3	TRBJ2-3	.	.
CASTGPAMDTQYF	TGTGCCAGCACCGGGCCAGCCATGGATACGCAGTATTTT	TRBV6-6	TRBJ2-3	.	.
CASSRDPGAYEQYF	TGTGCCAGCAGCCGGGACCCCGGGGCCTACGAGCAGTACTTC	TRBV9	TRBJ2-7	.	.
CSVRAGPNQPQHF	TGCAGCGTTCGGGCGGGCCCCAATCAGCCCCAGCATTTT	TRBV29-1	TRBJ1-5	.	.
CATSSYRVGAEAFF	TGTGCCACCAGCAGCTACAGGGTCGGAGCTGAAGCTTTCTTT	TRBV15	TRBJ1-1	.	.
CASSLGSGSGEQYF	TGTGCCAGCAGCTTAGGGTCCGGCAGCGGCGAGCAGTACTTC	TRBV11-2	TRBJ2-7	.	once
CASSLRGSGSLAETQYF	TGTGCCAGCAGCTTGAGGGGTAGCGGGAGTTTGGCGGAGACCCAGTACTTC	TRBV5-4	TRBJ2-5	TRBD2	.
CASSSPPGQWNYGYTF	TGTGCCAGCAGTTCTCCCCCGGGACAGTGGAACTATGGCTACACCTTC	TRBV28	TRBJ1-2	TRBD1	.
CASRLGSVVGAEAFF	TGTGCCAGCAGATTGGGCTCAGTGGTAGGAGCTGAAGCTTTCTTT	TRBV11-2	TRBJ1-1	.	few
CASSAEAGVTDTQYF	TGTGCCAGCAGCGCAGAGGCCGGGGTCACAGATACGCAGTATTTT	TRBV2	TRBJ2-3	.	.
CASSQPGGMSGNTIYF	TGCGCCAGCAGCCAACCAGGCGGGATGTCTGGAAACACCATATATTTT	TRBV4-1	TRBJ1-3	.	.
CASSQSTGDTEAFF	TGTGCCAGCAGCCAATCGACAGGGGACACTGAAGCTTTCTTT	TRBV4-2	TRBJ1-1	TRBD1	.
CASSSRGGSYGYTF	TGTGCCAGCAGTTCTAGGGGGGGATCCTATGGCTACACCTTC	TRBV28	TRBJ1-2	.	.
CASSVGRNTGELFF	TGTGCCAGCAGTGTGGGCCGTAACACCGGGGAGCTGTTTTTT	TRBV6-4	TRBJ2-2	.	few
CASSRRGPGDGYTF	TGTGCCAGCAGTCGCAGGGGGCCGGGAGATGGCTACACCTTC	TRBV27	TRBJ1-2	TRBD1	.
CASSPTVQETQYF	TGTGCCAGCAGCCCAACGGTTCAAGAGACCCAGTACTTC	TRBV7-9	TRBJ2-5	.	.
CAWSLGQGGQPQHF	TGTGCCTGGAGTCTGGGACAGGGAGGTCAGCCCCAGCATTTT	TRBV30	TRBJ1-5	TRBD1	many
CASGRDRGRSGYTF	TGTGCCAGCGGGAGGGACAGGGGGCGTAGTGGCTACACCTTC	TRBV2	TRBJ1-2	TRBD1	.
CASSLLGRVEQFF	TGTGCCAGCAGTTTATTGGGTCGAGTTGAGCAGTTCTTC	TRBV28	TRBJ2-1	.	.
CASTRDTGGGESF	TGTGCCAGCACCCGCGACACAGGCGGTGGGGAGTCCTTC	TRBV6-1	TRBJ1-2	.	many
CASSLDSLEGGYGYTF	TGTGCCAGCAGCTTAGATAGCCTCGAGGGAGGCTATGGCTACACCTTC	TRBV7-2	TRBJ1-2	.	.
CASSPIDRGEQYF	TGTGCCAGCTCACCTATTGACAGGGGCGAGCAGTACTTC	TRBV18	TRBJ2-7	TRBD1	.
CASSFDYIPPQHF	TGTGCCAGCAGCTTTGACTATATCCCGCCCCAGCATTTT	TRBV7-2	TRBJ1-5	.	.
CASSLVLAGEQYF	TGTGCCAGCAGCTTGGTACTAGCTGGGGAGCAGTACTTC	TRBV5-6	TRBJ2-7	.	.
CASSIGGQSTDTQYF	TGTGCCAGTAGTATAGGGGGACAGAGCACAGATACGCAGTATTTT	TRBV19	TRBJ2-3	TRBD1	.
CASSPASRISSYEQYF	TGTGCCAGCAGCCCCGCGTCTAGGATCAGCTCCTACGAGCAGTACTTC	TRBV11-2	TRBJ2-7	.	.
CASSYPQTKETQYF	TGTGCCAGCAGTTACCCACAGACGAAAGAGACCCAGTACTTC	TRBV6-6	TRBJ2-5	.	few
CASSPPSLKNTEAFF	TGTGCCAGCTCACCTCCATCTCTCAAGAACACTGAAGCTTTCTTT	TRBV18	TRBJ1-1	.	.
CASSYGRNNEQFF	TGCGCCAGCAGCTATGGACGCAACAATGAGCAGTTCTTC	TRBV5-1	TRBJ2-1	.	.
CASSLAGQGAYEQYF	TGTGCCAGCAGCCTAGCCGGACAGGGGGCATACGAGCAGTACTTC	TRBV7-9	TRBJ2-7	TRBD1	.
CASSLSAGTYSPLHF	TGTGCCAGTAGTTTGTCCGCAGGCACCTATTCACCCCTCCACTTT	TRBV27	TRBJ1-6	.	.
CSVRTGGNTEQYF	TGCAGCGTTCGGACAGGGGGCAATACCGAGCAGTACTTC	TRBV29-1	TRBJ2-7	TRBD1	once
CASSPNRVGTSGELFF	TGTGCCAGCTCGCCCAACAGGGTGGGGACGTCCGGGGAGCTGTTTTTT	TRBV18	TRBJ2-2	.	.
CASSQGRISGNTIYF	TGTGCCAGCAGCCAAGGGCGGATCTCTGGAAACACCATATATTTT	TRBV14	TRBJ1-3	.	.
CAWTVFPKPNGYTF	TGTGCCTGGACGGTGTTCCCTAAGCCGAATGGCTACACCTTC	TRBV30	TRBJ1-2	.	once
CASSPGLEETTDTQYF	TGCGCCAGCAGCCCTGGACTGGAAGAGACCACAGATACGCAGTATTTT	TRBV5-1	TRBJ2-3	.	.
CASSRDRDYEQYF	TGTGCCAGCAGCCGGGACAGGGACTACGAGCAGTACTTC	TRBV11-2	TRBJ2-7	TRBD1	.
CASSLGQLAKNIQYF	TGTGCCAGCAGTTTGGGACAGCTAGCCAAAAACATTCAGTACTTC	TRBV28	TRBJ2-4	TRBD1	.
CASSFREVHYEQYF	TGTGCCAGCAGCTTCCGGGAGGTCCACTACGAGCAGTACTTC	TRBV21-1	TRBJ2-7	.	few
CASSGNLANTYEQYF	TGCGCCAGCAGCGGAAACCTAGCGAACACCTACGAGCAGTACTTC	TRBV10-2	TRBJ2-7	.	.
CASSSGTGGGQPQHF	TGTGCCAGCAGTTCCGGGACAGGGGGTGGTCAGCCCCAGCATTTT	TRBV6-6	TRBJ1-5	TRBD1	few
CASSIDTGSGETQYF	TGTGCCAGTAGTATAGACACAGGTTCGGGGGAGACCCAGTACTTC	TRBV19	TRBJ2-5	.	.
CASRLTGGRETQYF	TGTGCCAGCAGACTAACAGGGGGCAGGGAGACCCAGTACTTC	TRBV28	TRBJ2-5	TRBD1	.
CASSLGVDTQYF	TGCGCCAGCAGCCTCGGAGTAGATACGCAGTATTTT	TRBV5-1	TRBJ2-3	.	.
CASSLAGTSVQETQYF	TGTGCCAGCAGCTTAGCCGGGACTAGCGTACAAGAGACCCAGTACTTC	TRBV7-2	TRBJ2-5	TRBD2	.
CAWTTDRGGPPLHF	TGTGCCTGGACCACGGACAGGGGAGGGCCACCCCTCCACTTT	TRBV30	TRBJ1-6	TRBD1	.
CASSPRGGPNNEQFF	TGTGCCAGCAGTCCCCGAGGAGGACCCAACAATGAGCAGTTCTTC	TRBV6-1	TRBJ2-1	.	.
CASSQEVGAYNEQFF	TGCGCCAGCAGCCAAGAAGTGGGAGCGTACAATGAGCAGTTCTTC	TRBV4-1	TRBJ2-1	.	.
CASSQEESSYNEQFF	TGTGCCAGCAGCCAAGAAGAGAGCTCCTACAATGAGCAGTTCTTC	TRBV4-2	TRBJ2-1	.	.
CSGGFSGSSYNEQFF	TGCAGCGGTGGATTCAGCGGGAGCTCCTACAATGAGCAGTTCTTC	TRBV29-1	TRBJ2-1	TRBD2	.
CASSDRAGGTDTQYF	TGTGCCAGCAGTGACCGAGCGGGAGGAACAGATACGCAGTATTTT	TRBV6-4	TRBJ2-3	TRBD2	many
CASSLTGSNGETQYF	TGTGCCAGCAGCTTAACAGGGAGCAATGGAGAGACCCAGTACTTC	TRBV7-3	TRBJ2-5	.	.
CASSVRTGSEQYF	TGCGCCAGCAGCGTCAGGACAGGGAGCGAGCAGTACTTC	TRBV5-1	TRBJ2-7	TRBD1	.
CASSPGRQRETQYF	TGTGCCAGCTCCCCTGGGCGCCAACGGGAGACCCAGTACTTC	TRBV18	TRBJ2-5	.	.
CASSLDRDYGYTF	TGTGCCAGCAGCCTCGACAGGGATTATGGCTACACCTTC	TRBV2	TRBJ1-2	TRBD1	.
CASSLGPGQETQYF	TGCGCCAGCAGCCTTGGACCCGGCCAAGAGACCCAGTACTTC	TRBV4-1	TRBJ2-5	.	many